The rows below give T cell receptor beta chains drawn from one sample of a study of PD-L1 blockade in urothelial cancer. Measured with immunoSEQ multiplex PCR; TCRdb has only the in-frame clones, and not every one. The sample includes 53,000 or so clones, more than 75% of them seen just once. The sample consisted of PBMCs, taken around atezolizumab (anti-PD-L1) treatment. These receptors came from a man in his fifties or sixties with urothelial cancer. The CDR3 runs from the conserved cysteine through the conserved F or W. D genes are given only for firm matches. The size of a clone is reported for some rows only, either as once, few or many, or as a class for expanded clones.

D	size	length	V	J	CDR3	DNA
.	once	12	TRBV30	TRBJ1-2	CAWIRQGSYVTF	TGTGCCTGGATAAGGCAGGGATCCTATGTTACCTTC
TRBD1	.	17	TRBV10-3	TRBJ2-7	CAISESGEGQTPYEQYF	TGTGCCATCAGTGAGTCGGGAGAGGGACAGACCCCCTACGAGCAGTACTTC
.	few	14	TRBV18	TRBJ1-2	CASSLRTGYYGYTF	TGTGCCAGCTCACTCAGAACAGGGTACTATGGCTACACCTTC
.	.	12	TRBV19	TRBJ1-2	CASSVESYGYTF	TGTGCCAGTAGTGTGGAGTCCTATGGCTACACCTTC
TRBD1	.	17	TRBV19	TRBJ2-5	CASSIQGTGGSRETQYF	TGTGCCAGTAGTATTCAAGGGACAGGGGGTAGCCGAGAGACCCAGTACTTC
TRBD2	.	18	TRBV5-1	TRBJ2-3	CASSWRLAGGQTKDTQYF	TGCGCCAGCAGCTGGAGACTAGCGGGGGGGCAAACGAAAGATACGCAGTATTTT
.	.	11	TRBV20-1	TRBJ2-1	CSVLTDNEQFF	TGCAGTGTTCTGACAGACAATGAGCAGTTCTTC
.	.	15	TRBV2	TRBJ1-1	CASRVDRTGNTEAFF	TGTGCCAGCAGGGTGGACAGAACGGGGAACACTGAAGCTTTCTTT
.	few	15	TRBV5-1	TRBJ1-2	CASSLEATENYGYTF	TGCGCCAGCAGCTTGGAGGCGACAGAGAACTATGGCTACACCTTC
TRBD2	.	16	TRBV11-2	TRBJ2-1	CASSLVAGLGTDEQFF	TGTGCCAGCAGCCTTGTAGCGGGTTTGGGTACGGATGAGCAGTTCTTC
TRBD2	.	15	TRBV5-1	TRBJ2-1	CASSLGGGSNNEQFF	TGCGCCAGCAGCCTCGGCGGGGGATCCAACAATGAGCAGTTCTTC
.	.	15	TRBV25-1	TRBJ2-5	CASSDPRLHQETQYF	TGTGCCAGCAGTGACCCCCGACTCCATCAAGAGACCCAGTACTTC
.	.	13	TRBV27	TRBJ2-5	CASSSTTGETQYF	TGTGCCAGCAGTTCGACGACAGGAGAGACCCAGTACTTC
.	.	12	TRBV9	TRBJ2-7	CASSSSTYEQYF	TGTGCCAGCAGCTCCTCCACATACGAGCAGTACTTC
TRBD2	.	16	TRBV5-6	TRBJ2-5	CASSLGLAGMAETQYF	TGTGCCAGCAGCTTAGGACTAGCGGGGATGGCAGAGACCCAGTACTTC
.	.	19	TRBV9	TRBJ2-7	CASSVGAHEFYPLEAEQYF	TGTGCCAGCAGCGTAGGCGCGCATGAATTTTACCCCCTTGAGGCCGAGCAGTACTTC
TRBD1	.	15	TRBV19	TRBJ2-7	CASSIRGQGVFEQYF	TGTGCCAGTAGTATAAGGGGACAGGGAGTATTCGAGCAGTACTTC
TRBD1	.	15	TRBV28	TRBJ1-2	CASSSSRDSLYGYTF	TGTGCCAGCAGTTCCTCCCGGGACAGTCTCTATGGCTACACCTTC
TRBD1	.	16	TRBV11-2	TRBJ2-6	CASSTWDRGGANVLTF	TGTGCCAGCAGCACCTGGGACAGGGGCGGGGCCAACGTCCTGACTTTC
TRBD2	.	16	TRBV10-1	TRBJ2-1	CASSESRGTNNNEQFF	TGCGCCAGCAGTGAGTCACGGGGGACTAACAACAATGAGCAGTTCTTC
TRBD1	.	16	TRBV5-6	TRBJ1-3	CASSRYRGLEGNTIYF	TGTGCCAGCAGCCGATACAGGGGGCTGGAAGGAAACACCATATATTTT
.	.	17	TRBV13	TRBJ2-6	CASSSGGQPSGANVLTF	TGTGCCAGCAGCTCCGGGGGACAGCCCTCTGGGGCCAACGTCCTGACTTTC
.	.	12	TRBV10-3	TRBJ1-1	CAITDRNTEAFF	TGTGCCATCACCGACAGGAACACTGAAGCTTTCTTT
.	.	13	TRBV12-5	TRBJ1-1	CASELVVNTEAFF	TGTGCTAGTGAGCTAGTGGTGAACACTGAAGCTTTCTTT
TRBD2	.	16	TRBV15	TRBJ2-1	CATSRALAGGPGEQFF	TGTGCCACCAGCAGAGCCCTAGCGGGAGGGCCCGGTGAGCAGTTCTTC
.	few	15	TRBV19	TRBJ2-7	CASSTRRGLGYEQYF	TGTGCCAGTAGTACCCGGAGGGGACTGGGCTACGAGCAGTACTTC
.	.	15	TRBV7-2	TRBJ1-1	CASSLAVGENTEAFF	TGTGCCAGCAGCTTAGCCGTAGGGGAGAACACTGAAGCTTTCTTT
.	.	15	TRBV11-3	TRBJ2-3	CASSLSGAGTDTQYF	TGTGCCAGCAGCTTATCTGGGGCGGGCACAGATACGCAGTATTTT
TRBD1	.	15	TRBV5-1	TRBJ2-3	CASSLRTGATDTQYF	TGCGCCAGCAGCCTTAGGACAGGGGCCACAGATACGCAGTATTTT
.	.	15	TRBV19	TRBJ1-2	CASSMGAGSNYGYTF	TGTGCCAGTAGTATGGGCGCAGGGTCTAACTATGGCTACACCTTC
.	.	16	TRBV7-8	TRBJ2-7	CASSLGRVRGTYEQYF	TGTGCCAGCAGCTTAGGAAGGGTCAGGGGAACCTACGAGCAGTACTTC
.	.	13	TRBV5-1	TRBJ2-3	CASSLGEGVAQYF	TGCGCCAGCAGCTTGGGAGAGGGGGTAGCGCAGTATTTT
.	.	11	TRBV29-1	TRBJ2-5	CSGGPQETQYF	TGCAGCGGTGGGCCTCAAGAGACCCAGTACTTC
.	.	12	TRBV11-1	TRBJ2-1	CASSPQLDEQFF	TGTGCCAGCAGCCCCCAACTAGATGAGCAGTTCTTC
TRBD2	.	19	TRBV9	TRBJ2-1	CASSPSGTSGSLSYNEQFF	TGTGCCAGCAGCCCGAGTGGGACTAGCGGGAGTTTGTCCTACAATGAGCAGTTCTTC
.	.	13	TRBV5-5	TRBJ2-1	CASSLNRDNEQFF	TGTGCCAGCAGCTTGAACAGGGACAATGAGCAGTTCTTC
.	.	12	TRBV10-1	TRBJ2-7	CASGQSSYEQYF	TGCGCCAGCGGCCAGTCCTCCTACGAGCAGTACTTC
.	few	16	TRBV5-1	TRBJ2-7	CASSLDGPTTGYEQYF	TGCGCCAGCAGCTTGGATGGTCCTACCACGGGCTACGAGCAGTACTTC
.	.	16	TRBV19	TRBJ2-5	CASSRNPGRGGETQYF	TGTGCCAGTAGCCGCAACCCGGGCAGGGGAGGGGAGACCCAGTACTTC